Listed below are T cell receptor beta chains from one sample, sequenced in a study of PD-1 blockade in classical Hodgkin lymphoma. Here immunoSEQ multiplex PCR was the method, and the copy in TCRdb shows in-frame clones only, minus some. The table has 75,000 to 95,000 clones, 83% seen once; the top ten hold 17%. Sequencing used peripheral blood mononuclear cells (PBMCs), obtained before the fourth cycle of nivolumab. These receptors were collected from a human donor with classical Hodgkin lymphoma. CDR3s include the opening cysteine and the closing phenylalanine or tryptophan. A D gene is named only where the DNA matches it firmly. Clone size, where shown, is once, few, many, or a class for clones that have expanded.

TRBJ1-5	few	-	TRBV11-2	13	TGTGCCAGCAGCTTGGGCCTTAATCAGCCCCAGCATTTT	CASSLGLNQPQHF
TRBJ2-4	-	TRBD1	TRBV15	15	TGTGCCACCAGGTCAGCCGCGACAGGGAAAAACATTCAGTACTTC	CATRSAATGKNIQYF
TRBJ1-3	-	-	TRBV2	14	TGTGCCAGCAGTGATACCCCAGCAGGAAACACCATATATTTT	CASSDTPAGNTIYF
TRBJ2-6	few	-	TRBV27	14	TGTGCCAGCAGTTTATTAGCCGGGGCCAACGTCCTGACTTTC	CASSLLAGANVLTF
TRBJ2-6	-	-	TRBV6-6	12	TGTGCCAGCAATGCGGCAACCAACGTCCTGACTTTC	CASNAATNVLTF
TRBJ1-3	-	-	TRBV7-9	14	TGTGCCAGCGGTACACAGGGCAGGGGAAACACCATATATTTT	CASGTQGRGNTIYF
TRBJ2-7	-	-	TRBV27	11	TGTGCCAGCAGTACTTTCTACGAGCAGTACTTC	CASSTFYEQYF
TRBJ2-2	-	TRBD2	TRBV10-3	14	TGTGCCTCACGCGGACTAGCGGGAGACGGGGAGCTGTTTTTT	CASRGLAGDGELFF
TRBJ2-3	-	-	TRBV15	13	TGTGCCACCAGCACCGGGGGACCGGATACGCAGTATTTT	CATSTGGPDTQYF
TRBJ2-2	-	TRBD2	TRBV28	14	TGTGCCAGCAGTTTAGTAGCGGGATTCGGGGAGCTGTTTTTT	CASSLVAGFGELFF
TRBJ2-1	-	-	TRBV6-4	13	TGTGCCAGCAGTGAACAGGGCGGGAATGAGCAGTTCTTC	CASSEQGGNEQFF
TRBJ2-7	once	-	TRBV7-9	12	TGTGCCAGCAGCTTTTCCTCATACGAGCAGTACTTC	CASSFSSYEQYF
TRBJ2-2	-	TRBD1	TRBV7-2	16	TGTGCCAGCAGCTTAGCGCAGGGGGCTGGGACCGGGGAGCTGTTTTTT	CASSLAQGAGTGELFF
TRBJ1-4	-	TRBD1	TRBV5-3	17	TGTGCCAGAAGCATCGCAGACGGAAGGGGGCTTGGTGAAAAACTGTTTTTT	CARSIADGRGLGEKLFF
TRBJ2-7	few	-	TRBV19	16	TGTGCCAGTAGTATATCTGGGGCTTTGGGCACCTACGAGCAGTACTTC	CASSISGALGTYEQYF
TRBJ2-5	-	-	TRBV7-9	12	TGTGCCACTCAGAGGCCCCAAGAGACCCAGTACTTC	CATQRPQETQYF
TRBJ1-2	-	-	TRBV11-1	18	TGTGCCAGCAGCTTAGCGTCTCGGGCTGGGGTCGGGAGCGATGGCTACACCTTC	CASSLASRAGVGSDGYTF
TRBJ1-2	-	-	TRBV5-1	17	TGCGCCAGCAGCCCCCGCGGGCGGGAGATTGCGGGCTATGGCTACACCTTC	CASSPRGREIAGYGYTF
TRBJ1-3	-	-	TRBV2	14	TGTGCCAGCAGGGATCAGGGTAGCGGAAACACCATATATTTT	CASRDQGSGNTIYF
TRBJ2-2	-	TRBD2	TRBV7-8	17	TGTGCCAGCAGCCCCCGGGGAGGGTCGACGAACACCGGGGAGCTGTTTTTT	CASSPRGGSTNTGELFF
TRBJ1-1	-	-	TRBV5-6	13	TGTGCCAGCAGCTTGACACCGAACACTGAAGCTTTCTTT	CASSLTPNTEAFF
TRBJ1-1	-	-	TRBV21-1	17	TGTGCCAGCAGCAAACTAGTGTCGAAGGATCGGAACACTGAAGCTTTCTTT	CASSKLVSKDRNTEAFF
TRBJ2-7	-	TRBD2	TRBV6-6	13	TGTGCCAGCAGTCATAGCGGGAGGAACGAGCAGTACTTC	CASSHSGRNEQYF
TRBJ2-5	-	-	TRBV2	12	TGTGCCAGCAGTGGATCGGTAGAGACCCAGTACTTC	CASSGSVETQYF
TRBJ2-1	once	TRBD2	TRBV9	14	TGTGCCAGCAGCGTAGCAGCGGGAGGGTTTGAGCAGTTCTTC	CASSVAAGGFEQFF
TRBJ2-7	-	-	TRBV30	13	TGTGCCTGCCTGGGGGGCGAGGACTACGAGCAGTACTTC	CACLGGEDYEQYF
TRBJ2-7	-	-	TRBV11-2	14	TGTGCCAGCAGCTTCCCGGGACAACTCTACGAGCAGTACTTC	CASSFPGQLYEQYF
TRBJ2-1	many	TRBD2	TRBV5-1	14	TGCGCCAGCAGCTTAATAGCGGGAGAAGATGAGCAGTTCTTC	CASSLIAGEDEQFF
TRBJ1-5	-	-	TRBV4-2	15	TGTGCCAGCAGCCAAGAAGCAGGTATGGATCAGCCCCAGCATTTT	CASSQEAGMDQPQHF
TRBJ2-5	-	TRBD1	TRBV5-4	13	TGTGCCAGCAGCCCCAGACAGGGAGAGACCCAGTACTTC	CASSPRQGETQYF
TRBJ2-5	-	-	TRBV18	15	TGTGCCAGCTCACCACCGGCGCGGGGTCGGGAGACCCAGTACTTC	CASSPPARGRETQYF
TRBJ2-3	-	-	TRBV6-5	13	TGTGCCAGCAGTTTCCAAGGCACAGATACGCAGTATTTT	CASSFQGTDTQYF
TRBJ1-1	-	-	TRBV5-1	15	TGCGCCAGCAGCCCCAGAGGGACGCAGAACACTGAAGCTTTCTTT	CASSPRGTQNTEAFF
TRBJ1-2	-	TRBD1	TRBV19	13	TGTGCCACTAAGAAGGGGGCAAGTAGTGGCTACACCTTC	CATKKGASSGYTF
TRBJ2-4	-	TRBD2	TRBV2	18	TGTGCCAGCAGCCGTAGCGGGCCCAGGGCGATGGGACAAAACATTCAGTACTTC	CASSRSGPRAMGQNIQYF
TRBJ2-5	-	TRBD2	TRBV2	13	TGTGCCAGCAACTCACTAGCGGGGGAGACCCAGTACTTC	CASNSLAGETQYF